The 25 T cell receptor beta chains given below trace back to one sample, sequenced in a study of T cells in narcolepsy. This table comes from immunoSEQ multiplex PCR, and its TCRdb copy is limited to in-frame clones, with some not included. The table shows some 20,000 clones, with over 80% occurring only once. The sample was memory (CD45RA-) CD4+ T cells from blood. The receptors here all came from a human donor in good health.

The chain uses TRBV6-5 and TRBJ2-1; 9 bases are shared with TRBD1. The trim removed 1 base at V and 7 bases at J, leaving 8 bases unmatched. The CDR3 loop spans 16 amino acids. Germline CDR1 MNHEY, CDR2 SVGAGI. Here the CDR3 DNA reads TGTGCCAGCAGTTACTACTTTACAGGGGGCCGGAATGAGCAGTTCTTC. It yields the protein CASSYYFTGGRNEQFF.

The CDR3 loop reads CASRRTANTGELFF. The DNA of the CDR3 is TGTGCCAGCAGACGGACAGCGAACACCGGGGAGCTGTTTTTT. The rearrangement links TRBV7-2 to TRBJ2-2; possible D gene TRBD1, 6 bases. This CDR3 contains 14 residues. The V gene's germline CDR1 is SGHTA and CDR2 FQGNSA. Trimming removed 6 bases from V and 0 bases from J, with 8 bases in between. Using reference TRBV7-2 and TRBJ2-2 for the parts outside the CDR3, the full variable domain is GAGVSQSPSNKVTEKGKDVELRCDPISGHTALYWYRQSLGQGLEFLIYFQGNSAPDKSGLPSDRFSAERTGGSVSTLTIQRTQQEDSAVYLCASRRTANTGELFFGEGSRLTVL.

The CDR3 is CASSQGVRVLQETQYF. Here the CDR3 DNA reads TGTGCCAGCAGCCAAGGAGTCAGGGTCCTCCAAGAGACCCAGTACTTC. This chain connects TRBV14 to TRBJ2-5; a possible D gene is TRBD1 (5 bases). CDR3 length equals 16 residues. With 1 base removed from V and 1 base from J, the gap between germline ends came to 13 bases. The germline V gene encodes CDR1 SGHDN and CDR2 FVKESK.

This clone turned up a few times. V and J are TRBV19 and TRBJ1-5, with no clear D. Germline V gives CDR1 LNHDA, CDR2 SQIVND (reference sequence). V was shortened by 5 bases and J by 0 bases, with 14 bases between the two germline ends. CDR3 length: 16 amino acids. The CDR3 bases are TGTGCCAGTAGTTCGATTCGGGTCCTTAGCAATCAGCCCCAGCATTTT. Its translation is CASSSIRVLSNQPQHF.

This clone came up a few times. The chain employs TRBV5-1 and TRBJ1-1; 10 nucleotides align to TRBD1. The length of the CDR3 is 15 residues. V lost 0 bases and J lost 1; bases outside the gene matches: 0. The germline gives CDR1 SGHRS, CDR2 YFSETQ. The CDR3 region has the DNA TGCGCCAGCAGCTTGGGGGACAGGGGGAACACTGAAGCTTTCTTT. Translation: CASSLGDRGNTEAFF.

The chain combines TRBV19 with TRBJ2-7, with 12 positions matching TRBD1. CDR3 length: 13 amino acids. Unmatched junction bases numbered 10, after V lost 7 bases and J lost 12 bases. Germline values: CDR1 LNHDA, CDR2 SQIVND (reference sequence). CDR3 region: CASNPRGQGALYF. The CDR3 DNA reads TGTGCCAGTAACCCAAGGGGACAGGGGGCGTTGTACTTC.

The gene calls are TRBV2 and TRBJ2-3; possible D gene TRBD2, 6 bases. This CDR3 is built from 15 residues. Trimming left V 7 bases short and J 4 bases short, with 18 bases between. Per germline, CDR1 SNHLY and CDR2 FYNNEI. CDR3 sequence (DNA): TGTGCCAGCATGGCGGGGAGGCGGGGCCCAGATACGCAGTATTTT. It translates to CASMAGRRGPDTQYF.

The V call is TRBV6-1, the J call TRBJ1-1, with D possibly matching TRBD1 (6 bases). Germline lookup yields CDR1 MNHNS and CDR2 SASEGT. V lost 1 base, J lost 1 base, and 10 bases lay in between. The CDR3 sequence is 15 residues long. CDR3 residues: CASSEGGQTNTEAFF. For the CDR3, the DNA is TGTGCCAGCAGTGAAGGTGGACAGACGAACACTGAAGCTTTCTTT.

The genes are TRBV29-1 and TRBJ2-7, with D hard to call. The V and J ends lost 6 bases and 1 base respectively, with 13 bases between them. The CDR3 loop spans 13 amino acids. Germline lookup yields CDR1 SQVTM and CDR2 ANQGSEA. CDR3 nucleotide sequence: TGCAGCGTCGGGTTGTTGGGGTCCTACGAGCAGTACTTC. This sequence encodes CSVGLLGSYEQYF.

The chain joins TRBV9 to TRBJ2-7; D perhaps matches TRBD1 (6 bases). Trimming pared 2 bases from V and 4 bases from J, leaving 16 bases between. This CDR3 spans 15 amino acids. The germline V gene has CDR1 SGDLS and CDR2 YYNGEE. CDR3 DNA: TGTGCCAGCAGCGTTGGAGTTCAGGGGATATACGAGCAGTACTTC. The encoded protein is CASSVGVQGIYEQYF.

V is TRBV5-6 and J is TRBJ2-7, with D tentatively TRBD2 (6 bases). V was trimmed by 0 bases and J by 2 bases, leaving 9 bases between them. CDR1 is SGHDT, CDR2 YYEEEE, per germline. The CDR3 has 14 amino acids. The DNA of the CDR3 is TGTGCCAGCAGCTTGGGGGCGGGAACCTACGAGCAGTACTTC. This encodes CASSLGAGTYEQYF.

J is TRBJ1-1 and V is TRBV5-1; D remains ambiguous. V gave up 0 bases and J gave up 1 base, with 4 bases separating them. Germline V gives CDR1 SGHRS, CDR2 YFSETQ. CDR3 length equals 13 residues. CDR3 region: CASSLEANTEAFF. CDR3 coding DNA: TGCGCCAGCAGCTTGGAGGCGAACACTGAAGCTTTCTTT.

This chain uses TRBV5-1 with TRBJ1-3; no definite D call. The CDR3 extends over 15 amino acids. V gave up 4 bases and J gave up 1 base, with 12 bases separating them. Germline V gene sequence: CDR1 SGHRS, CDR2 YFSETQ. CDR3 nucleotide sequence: TGCGCCAGCAGCGAAAGACCCACGTCTGGAAACACCATATATTTT. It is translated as CASSERPTSGNTIYF.

This CDR3 reads CASSFSATGTDTQYF. The DNA for the CDR3 is TGTGCCAGCAGCTTTTCGGCGACTGGAACAGATACGCAGTATTTT. The genes are TRBV11-2 and TRBJ2-3; no firm D call. V lost 3 bases and J 3 bases, leaving 13 bases between the germline ends. There are 15 residues in the CDR3. The germline gives CDR1 SGHAT, CDR2 FQNNGV.

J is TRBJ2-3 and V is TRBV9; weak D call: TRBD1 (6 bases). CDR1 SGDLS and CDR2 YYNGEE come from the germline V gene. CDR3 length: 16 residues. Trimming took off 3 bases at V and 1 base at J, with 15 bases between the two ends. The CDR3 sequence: CASSGAGATGTDTQYF. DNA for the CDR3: TGTGCCAGCAGCGGGGCAGGGGCAACTGGCACAGATACGCAGTATTTT.

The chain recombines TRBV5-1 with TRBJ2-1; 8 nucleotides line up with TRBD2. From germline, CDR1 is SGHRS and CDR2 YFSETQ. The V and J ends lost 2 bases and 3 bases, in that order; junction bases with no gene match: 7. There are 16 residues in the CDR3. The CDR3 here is CASSLNFGTSYNEQFF. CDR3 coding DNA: TGCGCCAGCAGCTTAAATTTCGGGACTAGCTACAATGAGCAGTTCTTC. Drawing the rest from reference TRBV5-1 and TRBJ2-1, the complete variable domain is KAGVTQTPRYLIKTRGQQVTLSCSPISGHRSVSWYQQTPGQGLQFLFEYFSETQRNKGNFPGRFSGRQFSNSRSEMNVSTLELGDSALYLCASSLNFGTSYNEQFFGPGTRLTVL.

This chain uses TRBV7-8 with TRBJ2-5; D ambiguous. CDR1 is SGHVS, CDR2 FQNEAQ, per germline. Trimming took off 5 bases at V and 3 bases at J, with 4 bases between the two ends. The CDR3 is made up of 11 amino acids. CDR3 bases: TGTGCCAGCAGCAGCAAAGAGACCCAGTACTTC. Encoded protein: CASSSKETQYF.

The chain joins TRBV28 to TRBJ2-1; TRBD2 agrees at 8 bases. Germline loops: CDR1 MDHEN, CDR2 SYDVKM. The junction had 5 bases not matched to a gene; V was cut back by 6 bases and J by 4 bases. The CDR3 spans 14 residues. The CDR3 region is CASSLSGSYNEQFF. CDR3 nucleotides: TGTGCCAGCAGCCTCAGCGGGAGTTACAATGAGCAGTTCTTC.

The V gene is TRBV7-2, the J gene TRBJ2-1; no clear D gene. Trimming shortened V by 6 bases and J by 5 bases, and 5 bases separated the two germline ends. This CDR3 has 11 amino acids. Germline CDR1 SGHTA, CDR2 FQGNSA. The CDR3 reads CASRGHNEQFF. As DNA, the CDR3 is TGTGCCAGCAGAGGGCACAATGAGCAGTTCTTC.

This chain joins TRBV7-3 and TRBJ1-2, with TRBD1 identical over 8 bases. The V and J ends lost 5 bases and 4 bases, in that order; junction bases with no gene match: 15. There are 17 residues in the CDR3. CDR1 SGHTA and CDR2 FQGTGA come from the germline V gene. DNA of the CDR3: TGTGCCAGCAGCCCCTCTCCCCGACAGGGGCTAATCTATGGCTACACCTTC. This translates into CASSPSPRQGLIYGYTF.

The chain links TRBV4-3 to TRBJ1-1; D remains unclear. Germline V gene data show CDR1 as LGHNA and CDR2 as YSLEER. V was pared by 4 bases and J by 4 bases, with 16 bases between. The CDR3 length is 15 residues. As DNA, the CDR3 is TGCGCCAGCAGCCCCTATTTGGCCGCGGCCACTGAAGCTTTCTTT. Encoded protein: CASSPYLAAATEAFF.

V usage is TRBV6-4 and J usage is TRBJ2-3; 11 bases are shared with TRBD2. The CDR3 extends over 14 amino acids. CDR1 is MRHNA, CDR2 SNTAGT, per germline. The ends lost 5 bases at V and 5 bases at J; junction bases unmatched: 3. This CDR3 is CASSLAGGKDTQYF. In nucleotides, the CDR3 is TGTGCCAGCAGTCTAGCGGGGGGCAAAGATACGCAGTATTTT.

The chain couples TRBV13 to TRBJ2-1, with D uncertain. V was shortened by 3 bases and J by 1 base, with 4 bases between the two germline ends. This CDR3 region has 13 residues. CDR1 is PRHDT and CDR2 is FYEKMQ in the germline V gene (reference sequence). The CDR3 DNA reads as TGTGCCAGCAGCTTGAAATCCTACAATGAGCAGTTCTTC. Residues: CASSLKSYNEQFF.

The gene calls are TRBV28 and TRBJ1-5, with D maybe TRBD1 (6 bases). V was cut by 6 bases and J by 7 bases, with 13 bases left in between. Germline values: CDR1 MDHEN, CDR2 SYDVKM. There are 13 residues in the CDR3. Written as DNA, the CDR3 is TGTGCCAGCAGCTTGACAGGTCAACAGCCCCAGCATTTT. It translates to CASSLTGQQPQHF. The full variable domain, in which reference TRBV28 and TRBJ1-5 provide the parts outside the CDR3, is DVKVTQSSRYLVKRTGEKVFLECVQDMDHENMFWYRQDPGLGLRLIYFSYDVKMKEKGDIPEGYSVSREKKERFSLILESASTNQTSMYLCASSLTGQQPQHFGDGTRLSIL.

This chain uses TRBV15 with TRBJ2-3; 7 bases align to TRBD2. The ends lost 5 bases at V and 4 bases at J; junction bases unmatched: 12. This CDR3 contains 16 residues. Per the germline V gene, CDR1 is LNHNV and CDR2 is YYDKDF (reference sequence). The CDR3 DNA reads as TGTGCCACCAGCGGATCCTATGGTCGGGAGGCAGATACGCAGTATTTT. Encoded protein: CATSGSYGREADTQYF.